This T cell receptor beta chain is drawn from a study of blood T cell repertoires in COVID-19. Only in-frame clones appear in the TCRdb table, and some are missing; sequencing was by immunoSEQ multiplex PCR. Seen here are about 120,000 clones, over 75% observed once, and the top ten hold 25% to 30%. The CDR3 spans 14 residues. Losses at the gene ends were 7 bases for V and 1 base for J; bases not matched to a gene: 6. In germline, CDR1 is LNHDA, CDR2 SQIVND (reference sequence). Sequencing was carried out using peripheral blood. This TCR came from a woman older than 75 with acute or convalescent COVID-19. V and J are TRBV19 and TRBJ1-1; 7 bases map to TRBD1. The CDR3 DNA follows: TGTGCCAGTAAGTTGTGGGACAGGAACACTGAAGCTTTCTTT. This codes for CASKLWDRNTEAFF.